These 23 T cell receptor beta chains were all obtained from the same sample, sequenced in a study of tumor-infiltrating lymphocytes in primary liver carcinoma. Making TCR beta cDNA involved 400 to 600 ng total RNA and a constant-region primer. Generation of the TCR beta libraries relied on three nested multiplex PCR rounds using slightly modified ARM-PCR. Primers for the first two PCR rounds were TRBV1-TRBV30 forward primers and a C-beta reverse primer (roughly 10 cycles per round). TCRdb processed the multiplex PCR reads anew with MiXCR; each CDR3 protein has one entry. The sample carries 250,000 to 400,000 distinct CDR3 sequences, roughly 60% recorded once. Unsorted whole blood supplied the blood RNA, and germline DNA was isolated too. Sequenced: peripheral blood. The receptors come from a man aged 40-49 years with primary liver carcinoma and hepatitis B virus infection.

This chain uses TRBV29-1 with TRBJ2-3; D is ambiguous. Germline loops: CDR1 SQVTM, CDR2 ANQGSEA. The CDR3 has 14 residues. With 0 bases removed from V and 0 bases from J, the gap between germline ends came to 7 bases. The chain's CDR3 is CSVEERTSTDTQYF. Here the CDR3 DNA reads TGCAGCGTTGAAGAGCGTACTAGCACAGATACGCAGTATTTT.

This clonotype was detected ten times or more. The V gene is TRBV12-3 or TRBV12-4, the J gene TRBJ1-5; D remains ambiguous. Trimming left V 2 bases short and J 0 bases short, with 8 bases between. This CDR3 region has 15 residues. CDR3 DNA: TGTGCCAGCAGTTTAAATCGGGGTAGCAATCAGCCCCAGCATTTT. This encodes CASSLNRGSNQPQHF.

The chain combines TRBV11-2 with TRBJ1-1; D is unclear. Trimming left V 0 bases short and J 8 bases short, with 10 bases between. Per germline, CDR1 SGHAT and CDR2 FQNNGV. The CDR3 totals 13 residues. The CDR3, as DNA: TGTGCCAGCAGCTTAGAGAGGTCTTCCGAAGCTTTCTTT. This sequence encodes CASSLERSSEAFF.

Worth noting for this clonotype: One base away lies a much larger clone, so this may be a sequencing read error. This sequence joins TRBV30 and TRBJ1-2; the D is unclear. CDR3 length: 11 amino acids. Germline V lookup: CDR1 GTSNPN, CDR2 SVGIG (reference sequence). V was trimmed by 5 bases and J by 5 bases, leaving 9 bases between them. In nucleotides, the CDR3 is TGTGCCTGGTCCGGAGAGTATGGCTACACCTTC. Its translation is CAWSGEYGYTF. Drawing the rest from reference TRBV30 and TRBJ1-2, the complete variable domain is SQTIHQWPATLVQPVGSPLSLECTVEGTSNPNLYWYRQAAGRGLQLLFYSVGIGQISSEVPQNLSASRPQDRQFILSSKKLLLSDSGFYLCAWSGEYGYTFGSGTRLTVV.

This clonotype showed up just once. The junction differs from germline at one of its ends, possibly a read error. The J gene is TRBJ1-1, the V gene TRBV6-5; a weak D match, TRBD1 (5 bases). This CDR3 is 15 amino acids long. Germline assignment: CDR1 MNHEY and CDR2 SVGAGI. The CDR3: CDSSYSLGAGTEAFF. The CDR3 DNA reads as TGTGACAGCAGTTACTCGCTTGGGGCAGGCACTGAAGCTTTCTTT.

The chain links TRBV20-1 to TRBJ2-5, with TRBD1 matching 7 bases. The CDR3 has 15 amino acids. The J segment lost 5 bases and the V segment lost 0 bases, leaving 9 bases of the junction unmatched. CDR1 and CDR2 (germline): DFQATT, SNEGSKA (reference sequence). In DNA form, the CDR3 reads TGCAGTGCTAGAGACGTACAGGGGCGAGGGGAGACCCAGTACTTC. Its translation: CSARDVQGRGETQYF.

To note about this clonotype: This may stem from a read error, because a much larger clone lies one nucleotide away. Because the CDR3 is missing its conserved closing phenylalanine or tryptophan, this is likely a read error. V and J are TRBV6-6 and TRBJ2-3; D possibly matches TRBD1 or TRBD2 (5 bases each). The CDR3 has 16 amino acids. Germline-derived CDR1 and CDR2 are MNHNY and SVGAGI (reference sequence). V shed 0 bases and J shed 2 bases, with 12 bases lying between them. CDR3 region: CASSYSPGPPTDTQYS. CDR3 DNA: TGTGCCAGCAGTTACTCCCCGGGGCCCCCCACAGATACGCAGTATTCT.

Of note for this clonotype: A read error may be the cause here, since a much bigger clone is one base away. The V gene is TRBV4-1, the J gene TRBJ2-3; D assignment may be TRBD1 or TRBD2 (5 bases each). Looked up from germline, CDR1 is MGHRA and CDR2 is YSYEKL. V lost 1 base and J 2 bases, leaving 16 bases between the germline ends. The CDR3 runs to 17 residues. The CDR3 is CASSQAGLVGLTDTQYF. The CDR3, as DNA: TGCGCCAGCAGCCAAGCGGGGCTAGTGGGCCTCACAGATACGCAGTATTTT.

The V and J genes are TRBV6-5 and TRBJ1-1; tentatively, D is TRBD1 (5 bases). V lost 7 bases and J lost 3, with 12 bases in between. Germline assignment: CDR1 MNHEY and CDR2 SVGAGI. The CDR3 is 13 residues long. CDR3 region: CASKMGGDTEAFF. The CDR3 nucleotides read TGTGCCAGCAAGATGGGGGGGGACACTGAAGCTTTCTTT.

This clonotype was observed many times. V gene TRBV6-2 or TRBV6-3 combines with J gene TRBJ2-2, with no clear D. Germline V gives CDR1 MNHEY, CDR2 SVGEGT. Trimming took 5 bases from V and 8 from J, leaving 12 bases between them. The CDR3 consists of 13 residues. The CDR3 region has the DNA TGTGCCAGCAGTCGGACCACTGGAGGGGAGCTGTTTTTT. Residues: CASSRTTGGELFF.

A few counts support this clonotype. An end of the junction differs from the germline gene, which may be a read error. This CDR3 reads CVSTRQEGLRPGELFF. In nucleotides, the CDR3 is TGTGTCAGCACCCGTCAAGAGGGCCTTAGGCCCGGGGAGCTGTTTTTT. The chain couples TRBV6-6 to TRBJ2-2, with D perhaps matching TRBD2 (5 bases). Germline CDR1 and CDR2: MNHNY and SVGAGI (reference sequence). The CDR3 runs to 16 residues.

The chain combines TRBV5-5 with TRBJ2-7; 9 nucleotides agree with TRBD1. This CDR3 has 15 residues. The germline V gene encodes CDR1 SGHKS and CDR2 YYEKEE (reference sequence). V shed 3 bases, J shed 6 bases, and the junction held 10 bases outside the gene matches. CDR3: CASSYRDREHCEQYF. DNA of the CDR3: TGTGCCAGCAGCTACAGGGACAGGGAACACTGCGAGCAGTACTTC.

This clonotype came up once. No conserved phenylalanine or tryptophan ends this CDR3, so it is likely a read error. The chain recombines TRBV5-6 with TRBJ1-1; the match to TRBD1 covers 10 bases. The CDR3 loop spans 17 amino acids. CDR1 is SGHDT and CDR2 is YYEEEE in the germline V gene. J was trimmed by 0 bases and V by 4 bases; bases with no gene match: 9. The CDR3 DNA sequence: TGTGCCAGCAGCCTTCGACAGGGGGCTGGCATGAACACTGAAGCTTTCTTA. This encodes CASSLRQGAGMNTEAFL.

In regard to this clonotype: This may be a read error: a much more frequent sequence differs by one nucleotide. The rearrangement uses TRBV4-2 and TRBJ2-7; 8 bases agree with TRBD2. This CDR3 region has 16 residues. CDR1 is LGHNA, CDR2 YNFKEQ, per germline. The CDR3 reads CDSSRGGTSEGSVEYF. The CDR3 region has the DNA TGTGACAGCAGCCGAGGAGGGACTAGTGAGGGGAGTGTAGAGTACTTC.

With respect to this clonotype: A read error may explain this, as a much larger clone is one base away. The chain has TRBV6-5 and TRBJ2-7, with D possibly matching TRBD2 (6 bases). V lost 10 bases and J 1 base, leaving 23 bases between the germline ends. This CDR3 is 16 amino acids long. Germline loops: CDR1 MNHEY, CDR2 SVGAGI. The CDR3 coding sequence is TGTGCCAACAGCTCCGGTCCGGGACTCGCATCCTACGAGCAGTACTTC. Translated, it gives CANSSGPGLASYEQYF.

In the case of this clonotype: This clone may be a read error of a much larger clone one base away. The chain joins TRBV29-1 to TRBJ2-1, with D possibly TRBD1 on 6 matching bases. This CDR3 is 14 amino acids long. The V gene's germline CDR1 is SQVTM and CDR2 ANQGSEA. DNA for the CDR3: TGCAGCGTTGAAACAGGGATCTCCTACAATGAGCAGTTATTC. Translated: CSVETGISYNEQLF.

Only a few counts were recorded for this clonotype. The rearrangement joins TRBV5-1 to TRBJ2-1; 7 positions match TRBD2. The germline CDR1 and CDR2 sequences are SGHRS and YFSETQ. The V segment lost 5 bases and the J segment 12 bases; nucleotides outside the gene matches: 11. CDR3 length equals 13 residues. The CDR3 DNA is TGCGCCAGCAGAAGCGGGGCGGCAGAAGGGCAGTTCTTC. Translation gives CASRSGAAEGQFF.

DNA of the CDR3: TGCAGCGTTGACCTCACTTATACGCAGTATTTT. Its protein is CSVDLTYTQYF. This sequence joins TRBV29-1 and TRBJ2-3; D gene uncertain. The V end was cut by 3 bases, the J end by 7 bases, with 8 bases between. The CDR3 covers 11 residues. Germline CDR1 and CDR2: SQVTM and ANQGSEA.

A note on this clonotype: Just one base apart from a much larger clone, this may be a read error. V usage is TRBV12-3 or TRBV12-4 and J usage is TRBJ2-1; D unclear. The CDR3 contains 16 residues. Trimming cost V 0 bases and J 5 bases, with 14 bases left between them. CDR3 sequence (DNA): TGTGCCAGCAGTTTAGCTCTCATGAGAAATCACAATGAGCAGTTCTTC. Translation gives CASSLALMRNHNEQFF.

This clonotype was picked up a small number of times. CDR3 coding DNA: TGCAGCGTGGAGGGACAGGGGACGGGCGGCTACACCTTC. Its translation is CSVEGQGTGGYTF. V usage is TRBV29-1 and J usage is TRBJ1-2, with TRBD1 matching 10 bases. The CDR3 length is 13 residues. The ends lost 6 bases at V and 8 bases at J; junction bases unmatched: 9. Looked up from germline, CDR1 is SQVTM and CDR2 is ANQGSEA.

About this clonotype itself: A much larger clone lies a single base off, so this may be a read error. The chain combines TRBV6-5 with TRBJ2-1; possible D gene TRBD1, 5 bases. This CDR3 has 12 amino acids. Germline loops: CDR1 MNHEY, CDR2 SVGAGI. The CDR3 reads CASSTLGAELFF. Written as DNA, the CDR3 is TGTGCCAGCAGCACCTTAGGGGCTGAGCTGTTCTTC.

The chain is built from TRBV4-1 and TRBJ2-1; unclear D gene. This CDR3 has 15 amino acids. V was shortened by 1 base and J by 2 bases, with 9 bases between the two germline ends. The germline V gene has CDR1 MGHRA and CDR2 YSYEKL. Written as DNA, the CDR3 is TGCGCCAGCAGCCAAGTGGGAAGCCCCTACAATGAGCAGTTCTTC. Its translation: CASSQVGSPYNEQFF.

The chain combines TRBV7-2 with TRBJ2-3; 10 positions match TRBD2. There are 16 residues in the CDR3. Germline V lookup: CDR1 SGHTA, CDR2 FQGNSA. Trimming removed 3 bases from V and 2 bases from J; junction bases left unmatched: 5. The CDR3, as DNA: TGTGCCAGCAGCTTGATAGCGGGAGGACTCACAGATACGCAGTATTTT. It is translated as CASSLIAGGLTDTQYF.